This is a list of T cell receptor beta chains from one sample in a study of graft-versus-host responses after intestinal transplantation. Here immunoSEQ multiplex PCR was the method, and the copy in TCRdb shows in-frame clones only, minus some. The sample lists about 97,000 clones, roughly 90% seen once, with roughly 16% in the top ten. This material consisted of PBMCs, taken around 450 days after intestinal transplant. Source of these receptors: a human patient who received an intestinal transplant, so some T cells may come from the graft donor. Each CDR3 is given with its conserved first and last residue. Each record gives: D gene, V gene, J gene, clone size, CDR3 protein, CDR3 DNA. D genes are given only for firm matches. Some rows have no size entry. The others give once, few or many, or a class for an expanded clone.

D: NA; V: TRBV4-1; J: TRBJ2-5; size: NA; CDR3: CASSQGGGKQETQYF; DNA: TGCGCCAGCAGCCAAGGGGGTGGGAAGCAAGAGACCCAGTACTTC
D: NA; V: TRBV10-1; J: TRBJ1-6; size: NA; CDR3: CAIAPGRDDSPLHF; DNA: TGCGCCATCGCCCCGGGACGGGATGATTCACCCCTCCACTTT
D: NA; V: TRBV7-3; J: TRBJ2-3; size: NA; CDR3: CASSLEGGVADTQYF; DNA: TGTGCCAGCAGCTTAGAGGGCGGGGTGGCAGATACGCAGTATTTT
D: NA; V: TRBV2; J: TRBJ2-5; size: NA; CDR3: CASSENGGQETQYF; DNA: TGTGCCAGCAGTGAAAATGGTGGCCAAGAGACCCAGTACTTC
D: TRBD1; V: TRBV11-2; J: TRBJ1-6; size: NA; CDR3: CASSPTGDSPLHF; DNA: TGTGCCAGCAGCCCCACAGGGGATTCACCCCTCCACTTT
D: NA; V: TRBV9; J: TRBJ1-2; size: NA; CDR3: CASSVMRAPYGYTF; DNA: TGTGCCAGCAGCGTAATGAGGGCTCCCTATGGCTACACCTTC
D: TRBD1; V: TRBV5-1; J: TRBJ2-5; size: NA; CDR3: CASSWGQFGETQYF; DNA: TGCGCCAGCAGCTGGGGACAGTTTGGGGAGACCCAGTACTTC
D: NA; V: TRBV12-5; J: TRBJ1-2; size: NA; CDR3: CASGSKNAYGYTF; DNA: TGTGCTAGTGGTTCAAAGAACGCCTATGGCTACACCTTC
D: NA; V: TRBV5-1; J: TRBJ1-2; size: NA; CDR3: CASSYGADPGYTF; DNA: TGCGCCAGCAGCTACGGGGCCGACCCTGGCTACACCTTC
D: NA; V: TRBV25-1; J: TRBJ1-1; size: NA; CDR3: CASSELRGVNTEAFF; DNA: TGTGCCAGCAGTGAATTGCGGGGAGTGAACACTGAAGCTTTCTTT
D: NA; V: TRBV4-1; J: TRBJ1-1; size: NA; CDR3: CASSHFAKRTEAFF; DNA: TGCGCCAGCAGCCATTTCGCTAAACGCACTGAAGCTTTCTTT
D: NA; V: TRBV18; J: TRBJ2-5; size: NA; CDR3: CASSPLGTPVQETQYF; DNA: TGTGCCAGCTCACCCCTTGGGACACCGGTACAAGAGACCCAGTACTTC
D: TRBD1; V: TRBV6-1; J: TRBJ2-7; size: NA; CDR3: CASSERGTGVEQYF; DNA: TGTGCCAGCAGTGAACGGGGGACAGGGGTCGAGCAGTACTTC
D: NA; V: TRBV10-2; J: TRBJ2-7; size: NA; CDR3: CASSEGSNSYEQYF; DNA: TGCGCCAGCAGTGAGGGCAGTAACTCCTACGAGCAGTACTTC
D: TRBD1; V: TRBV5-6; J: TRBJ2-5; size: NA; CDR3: CASSLRTGGGQETQYF; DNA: TGTGCCAGCAGCTTAAGGACAGGGGGAGGTCAAGAGACCCAGTACTTC
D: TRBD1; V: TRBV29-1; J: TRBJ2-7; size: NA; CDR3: CSGLGQGYEQYF; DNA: TGCAGCGGCCTGGGACAGGGGTACGAGCAGTACTTC
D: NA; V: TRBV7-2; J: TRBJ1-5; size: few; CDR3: CASSSFVGAGDQPQHF; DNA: TGTGCCAGCAGCTCCTTCGTGGGGGCTGGGGATCAGCCCCAGCATTTT
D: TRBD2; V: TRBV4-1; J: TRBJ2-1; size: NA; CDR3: CASSQEGLAINEQFF; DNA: TGCGCCAGCAGCCAAGAGGGACTAGCGATCAATGAGCAGTTCTTC
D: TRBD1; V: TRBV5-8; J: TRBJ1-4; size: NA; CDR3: CASSLWGTGKNEKLFF; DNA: TGTGCCAGCAGCTTGTGGGGGACAGGGAAGAATGAAAAACTGTTTTTT
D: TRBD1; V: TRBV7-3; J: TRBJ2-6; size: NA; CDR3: CASSGQGPAASGANVLTF; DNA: TGTGCCAGCAGCGGACAGGGACCCGCCGCCTCTGGGGCCAACGTCCTGACTTTC
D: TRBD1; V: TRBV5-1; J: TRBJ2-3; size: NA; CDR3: CASSSSDRGVGDTQYF; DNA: TGCGCCAGCAGCTCGTCCGACAGGGGGGTCGGAGATACGCAGTATTTT
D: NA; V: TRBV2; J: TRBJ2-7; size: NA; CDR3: CASGQGGYEQYF; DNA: TGTGCCAGCGGCCAGGGTGGCTACGAGCAGTACTTC
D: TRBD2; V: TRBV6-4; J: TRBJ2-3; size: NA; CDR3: CASSPGLAWADTQYF; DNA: TGTGCCAGTTCACCGGGACTAGCGTGGGCAGATACGCAGTATTTT
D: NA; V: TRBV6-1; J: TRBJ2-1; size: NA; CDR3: CASAGSGPVDEQFF; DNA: TGTGCCAGCGCCGGTAGCGGCCCTGTGGATGAGCAGTTCTTC
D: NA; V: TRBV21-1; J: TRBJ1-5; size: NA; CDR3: CASPTGLWGENSNQPQHF; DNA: TGTGCCAGCCCAACAGGTCTCTGGGGGGAAAATAGCAATCAGCCCCAGCATTTT
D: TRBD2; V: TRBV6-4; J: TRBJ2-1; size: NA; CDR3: CASSGTSGGADEQFF; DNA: TGTGCCAGCAGTGGAACTAGCGGGGGGGCCGATGAGCAGTTCTTC
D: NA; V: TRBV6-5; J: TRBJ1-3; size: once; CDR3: CASSYRGATGNIIYF; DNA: TGTGCCAGCAGTTATCGGGGGGCAACTGGAAACATCATATATTTT
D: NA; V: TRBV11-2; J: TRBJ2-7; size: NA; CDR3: CASSLVPDSSYEQYF; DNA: TGTGCCAGCAGCTTAGTCCCGGACAGCTCCTACGAGCAGTACTTC
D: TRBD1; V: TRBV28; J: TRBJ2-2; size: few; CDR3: CASSDWTGDGGELFF; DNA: TGTGCCAGCAGTGACTGGACAGGGGACGGCGGGGAGCTGTTTTTT
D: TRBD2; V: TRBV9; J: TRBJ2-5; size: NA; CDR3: CASSQRGYQETQYF; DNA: TGTGCCAGCAGCCAGCGGGGGTACCAAGAGACCCAGTACTTC
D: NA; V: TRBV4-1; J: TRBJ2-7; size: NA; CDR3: CASSQTRDKSEQYF; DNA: TGCGCCAGCAGCCAAACCCGGGACAAGAGCGAGCAGTACTTC
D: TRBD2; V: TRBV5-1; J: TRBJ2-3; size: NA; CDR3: CASSPGLAGTDTQYF; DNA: TGCGCCAGCAGCCCCGGACTAGCTGGCACAGATACGCAGTATTTT
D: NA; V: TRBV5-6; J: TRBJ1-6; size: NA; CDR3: CASSLGFRDSPLHF; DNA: TGTGCCAGCAGCTTGGGGTTTAGAGATTCACCCCTCCACTTT
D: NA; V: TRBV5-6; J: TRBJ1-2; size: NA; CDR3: CASSLAQYGYTF; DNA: TGTGCCAGCAGCTTGGCCCAATATGGCTACACCTTC
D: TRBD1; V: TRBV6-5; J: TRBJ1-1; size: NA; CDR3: CASSLGTGNTEAFF; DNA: TGTGCCAGCAGTTTAGGGACAGGGAACACTGAAGCTTTCTTT
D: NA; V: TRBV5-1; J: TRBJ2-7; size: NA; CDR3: CASSMRYPYEQYF; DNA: TGCGCCAGCAGCATGCGGTACCCCTACGAGCAGTACTTC
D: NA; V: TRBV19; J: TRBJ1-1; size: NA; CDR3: CASTSAGGVVTEAFF; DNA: TGTGCCAGTACCAGCGCTGGGGGGGTGGTCACTGAAGCTTTCTTT
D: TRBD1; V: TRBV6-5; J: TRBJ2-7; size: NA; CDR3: CASSYRDSSPYEQYF; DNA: TGTGCCAGCAGTTACCGGGACAGTTCCCCATACGAGCAGTACTTC